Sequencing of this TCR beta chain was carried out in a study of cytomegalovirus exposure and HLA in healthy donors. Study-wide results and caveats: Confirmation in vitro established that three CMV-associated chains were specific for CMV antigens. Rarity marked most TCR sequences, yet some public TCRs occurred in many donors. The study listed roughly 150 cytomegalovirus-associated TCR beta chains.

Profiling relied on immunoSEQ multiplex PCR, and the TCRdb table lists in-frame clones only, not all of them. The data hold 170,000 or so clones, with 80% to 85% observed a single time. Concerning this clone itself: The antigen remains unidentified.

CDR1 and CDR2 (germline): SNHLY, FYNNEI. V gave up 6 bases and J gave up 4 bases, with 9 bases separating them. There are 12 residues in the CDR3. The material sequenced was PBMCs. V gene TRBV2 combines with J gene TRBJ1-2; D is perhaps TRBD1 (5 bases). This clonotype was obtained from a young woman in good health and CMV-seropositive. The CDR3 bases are TGTGCCAGCAGAGGGGCTGGCTATGGCTACACCTTC. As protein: CASRGAGYGYTF.